This TCR beta chain was recorded in a study of Tregs in tolerant kidney transplant recipients. Whole-study results and caveats: For some patients, primers changed over time, blocking nucleotide-level comparison.

V dropped 6 bases and J dropped 5; count of bases not matched to a gene: 7. Germline V gene data show CDR1 as MNHEY and CDR2 as SMNVEV (reference sequence). The CDR3 extends over 14 amino acids. Related graft donors supplied nonmyeloablative bone marrow transplants, and mixed chimerism was transient. Clones were read by immunoSEQ multiplex PCR, and TCRdb kept only the in-frame ones, dropping some. The sample includes 90,000 or so clones, more than 85% seen only once; the top ten take roughly 1.7%. This clone was picked up one time. Its matching antigen is unknown. V usage is TRBV27 and J usage is TRBJ2-1, with 7 positions matching TRBD1. The sequence was collected from a human patient who received a combined kidney and bone marrow transplant. Some T cells may originate from the graft donor. Sequenced here: CD4+ T cells from blood (PBMCs), sampled 12 months after the transplant. CDR3 sequence: CASRDRVRDNEQFF. In nucleotides, the CDR3 is TGTGCCAGCAGAGACAGGGTTCGGGACAATGAGCAGTTCTTC.